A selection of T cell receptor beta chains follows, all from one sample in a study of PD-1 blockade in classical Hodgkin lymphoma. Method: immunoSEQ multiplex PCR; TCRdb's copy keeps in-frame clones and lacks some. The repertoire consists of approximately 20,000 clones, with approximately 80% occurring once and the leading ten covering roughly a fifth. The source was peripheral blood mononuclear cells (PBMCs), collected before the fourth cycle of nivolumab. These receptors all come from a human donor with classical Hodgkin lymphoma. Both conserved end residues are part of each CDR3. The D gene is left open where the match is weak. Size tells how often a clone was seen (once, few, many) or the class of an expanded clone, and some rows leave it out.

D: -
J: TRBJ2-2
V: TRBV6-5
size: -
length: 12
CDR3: CASSYFPGELFF
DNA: TGTGCCAGCAGTTATTTCCCCGGGGAGCTGTTTTTT

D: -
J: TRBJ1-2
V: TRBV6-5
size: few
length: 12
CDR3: CASREGNYGYTF
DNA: TGTGCCAGCAGAGAAGGGAACTATGGCTACACCTTC

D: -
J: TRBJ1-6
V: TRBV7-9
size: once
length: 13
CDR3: CASSLGPNSPLHF
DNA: TGTGCCAGCAGCCTCGGACCGAATTCACCCCTCCACTTT

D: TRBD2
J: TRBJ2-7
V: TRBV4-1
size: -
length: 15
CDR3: CASSPVAGYSYEQYF
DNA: TGCGCCAGCAGCCCCGTAGCGGGGTACTCCTACGAGCAGTACTTC

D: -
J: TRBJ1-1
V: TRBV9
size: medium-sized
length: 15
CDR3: CASSVSGGARTEAFF
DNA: TGTGCCAGCAGCGTTTCGGGGGGCGCGAGGACTGAAGCTTTCTTT

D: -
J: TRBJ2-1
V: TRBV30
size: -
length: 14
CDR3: CAWNREHSYNEQFF
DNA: TGTGCCTGGAACCGGGAACACTCCTACAATGAGCAGTTCTTC

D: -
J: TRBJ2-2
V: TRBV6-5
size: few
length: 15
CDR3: CASSYSSQGTGELFF
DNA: TGTGCCAGCAGTTACTCGAGCCAGGGGACCGGGGAGCTGTTTTTT

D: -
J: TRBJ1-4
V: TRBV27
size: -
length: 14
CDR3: CASSFNGGREKLFF
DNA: TGTGCCAGCAGTTTCAATGGAGGTCGAGAAAAACTGTTTTTT

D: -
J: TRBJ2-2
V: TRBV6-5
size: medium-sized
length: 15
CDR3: CASSYRTSFFGELFF
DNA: TGTGCCAGCAGTTACCGCACAAGCTTTTTCGGGGAGCTGTTTTTT

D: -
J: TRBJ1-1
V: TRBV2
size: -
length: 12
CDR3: CAEDRMQTEAFF
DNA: TGTGCGGAGGACCGAATGCAGACTGAAGCTTTCTTT

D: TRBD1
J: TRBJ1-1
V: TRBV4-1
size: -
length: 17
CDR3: CASSQAPQGGWDTEAFF
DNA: TGCGCCAGCAGCCAAGCCCCCCAGGGGGGATGGGACACTGAAGCTTTCTTT

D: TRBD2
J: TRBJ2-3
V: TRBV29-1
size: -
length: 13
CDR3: CSAVAGDTDTQYF
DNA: TGCAGCGCGGTAGCGGGGGACACAGATACGCAGTATTTT

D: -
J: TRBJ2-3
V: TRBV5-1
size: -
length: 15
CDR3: CASSLGQGGTDTQYF
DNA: TGCGCCAGCAGCTTGGGGCAGGGCGGCACAGATACGCAGTATTTT

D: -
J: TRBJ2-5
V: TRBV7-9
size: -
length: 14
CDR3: CASSLIDWGETQYF
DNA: TGTGCCAGCAGCTTAATTGACTGGGGGGAGACCCAGTACTTC

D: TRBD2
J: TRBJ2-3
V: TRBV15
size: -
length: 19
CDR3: CATSRVGTSGRVAGDTQYF
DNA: TGTGCCACCAGCAGAGTCGGGACTAGCGGGAGGGTGGCAGGCGATACGCAGTATTTT

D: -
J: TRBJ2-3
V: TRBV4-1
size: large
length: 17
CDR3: CASSQDPGVRGTDTQYF
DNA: TGCGCCAGCAGCCAAGATCCGGGAGTTCGGGGGACAGATACGCAGTATTTT

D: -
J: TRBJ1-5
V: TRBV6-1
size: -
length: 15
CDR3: CASRFSTHSNQPQHF
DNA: TGTGCCAGCAGATTCAGTACCCATAGCAATCAGCCCCAGCATTTT

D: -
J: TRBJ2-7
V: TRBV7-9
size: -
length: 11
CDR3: CASSLMDEQYF
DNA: TGTGCCAGCAGCCTAATGGACGAGCAGTACTTC

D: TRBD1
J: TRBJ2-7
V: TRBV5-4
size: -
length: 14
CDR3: CASSYGTAPYEQYF
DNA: TGTGCCAGCAGTTACGGGACAGCTCCCTACGAGCAGTACTTC

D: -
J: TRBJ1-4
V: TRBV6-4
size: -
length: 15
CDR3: CASSVDAGGGEKLFF
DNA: TGTGCCAGCAGTGTCGACGCGGGCGGGGGTGAAAAACTGTTTTTT

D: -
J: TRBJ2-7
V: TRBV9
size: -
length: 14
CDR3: CASSVDGGAYEQYF
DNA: TGTGCCAGCAGCGTAGATGGCGGAGCCTACGAGCAGTACTTC

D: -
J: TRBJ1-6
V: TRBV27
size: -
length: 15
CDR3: CASSFWGAHNSPLHF
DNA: TGTGCCAGCAGTTTTTGGGGGGCGCATAATTCACCCCTCCACTTT

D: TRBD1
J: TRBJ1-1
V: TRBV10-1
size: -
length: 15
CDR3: CARAPGGYMNTEAFF
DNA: TGCGCCAGGGCGCCAGGGGGTTACATGAACACTGAAGCTTTCTTT

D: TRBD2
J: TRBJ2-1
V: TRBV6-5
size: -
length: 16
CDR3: CASSLAGGSSYNEQFF
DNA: TGTGCCAGCAGTTTAGCGGGAGGGAGCTCCTACAATGAGCAGTTCTTC

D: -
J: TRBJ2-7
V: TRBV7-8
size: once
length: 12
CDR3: CASSLAGVEQYF
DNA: TGTGCCAGCAGCTTAGCAGGGGTCGAGCAGTACTTC

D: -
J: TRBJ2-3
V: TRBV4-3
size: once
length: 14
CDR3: CASSQDLVADTQYF
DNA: TGCGCCAGCAGCCAAGATTTGGTAGCAGATACGCAGTATTTT

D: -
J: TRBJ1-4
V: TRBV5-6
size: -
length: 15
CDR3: CASSPRGTTNEKLFF
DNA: TGTGCCAGCAGCCCCAGGGGTACCACTAATGAAAAACTGTTTTTT

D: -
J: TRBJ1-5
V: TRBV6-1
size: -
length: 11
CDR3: CASSEGDPQHF
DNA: TGTGCCAGCAGTGAAGGGGACCCACAGCATTTT

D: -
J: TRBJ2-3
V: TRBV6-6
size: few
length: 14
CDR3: CASSYGGSGDTQYF
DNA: TGTGCCAGCAGTTACGGCGGATCGGGAGATACGCAGTATTTT

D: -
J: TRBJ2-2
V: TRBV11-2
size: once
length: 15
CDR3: CASSPTGTKTGELFF
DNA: TGTGCCAGCAGCCCTACCGGGACGAAGACCGGGGAGCTGTTTTTT

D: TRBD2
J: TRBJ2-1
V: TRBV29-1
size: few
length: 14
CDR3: CSVDASGVYNEQFF
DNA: TGCAGCGTTGACGCTAGCGGGGTCTACAATGAGCAGTTCTTC

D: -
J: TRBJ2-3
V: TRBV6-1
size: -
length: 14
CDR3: CASSEVVLGDTQYF
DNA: TGTGCCAGCAGTGAAGTCGTCTTAGGGGATACGCAGTATTTT

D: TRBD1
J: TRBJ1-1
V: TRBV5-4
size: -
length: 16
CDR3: CASSAGTGGVYTEAFF
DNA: TGTGCCAGCAGCGCCGGGACAGGGGGCGTGTACACTGAAGCTTTCTTT

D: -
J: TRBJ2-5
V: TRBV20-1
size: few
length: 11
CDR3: CSAFSQETQYF
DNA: TGCAGTGCGTTTAGCCAAGAGACCCAGTACTTC

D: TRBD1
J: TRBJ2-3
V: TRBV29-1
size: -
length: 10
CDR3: CSVGQGTQYF
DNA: TGCAGCGTGGGACAGGGGACGCAGTATTTT

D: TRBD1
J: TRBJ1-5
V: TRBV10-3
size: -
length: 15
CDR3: CASRDRDDSNQPQHF
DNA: TGTGCCAGCCGAGACAGGGACGATAGCAATCAGCCCCAGCATTTT

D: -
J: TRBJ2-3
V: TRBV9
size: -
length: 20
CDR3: CASSVVSGSAYTSITDTQYF
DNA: TGTGCCAGCAGCGTAGTGTCAGGCTCGGCTTACACTTCAATCACAGATACGCAGTATTTT

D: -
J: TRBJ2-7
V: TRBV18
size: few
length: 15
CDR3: CASSPIGAGRNEQYF
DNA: TGTGCCAGCTCACCAATCGGGGCAGGGAGGAACGAGCAGTACTTC

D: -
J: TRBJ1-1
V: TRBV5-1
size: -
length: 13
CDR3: CASSLRPGPEAFF
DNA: TGCGCCAGCAGCTTGAGGCCAGGGCCTGAAGCTTTCTTT

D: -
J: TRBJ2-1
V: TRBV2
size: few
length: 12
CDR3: CARGRVRNEQFF
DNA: TGTGCCAGAGGCAGGGTTCGCAATGAGCAGTTCTTC

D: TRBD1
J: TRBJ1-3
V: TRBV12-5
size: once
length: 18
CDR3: CASALFPGQGASGNTIYF
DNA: TGTGCTAGTGCCCTCTTCCCGGGACAGGGGGCCTCTGGAAACACCATATATTTT

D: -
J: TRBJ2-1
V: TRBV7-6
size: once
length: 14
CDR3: CASSLDPGSNEQFF
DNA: TGTGCCAGCAGCTTAGACCCCGGTTCTAATGAGCAGTTCTTC

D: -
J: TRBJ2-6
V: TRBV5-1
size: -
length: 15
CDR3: CASSYNPAGANVLTF
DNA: TGCGCCAGCAGCTACAATCCCGCAGGGGCCAACGTCCTGACTTTC

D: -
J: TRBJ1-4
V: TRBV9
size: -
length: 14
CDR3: CASSVEADNEKLFF
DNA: TGTGCCAGCAGCGTAGAGGCAGACAATGAAAAACTGTTTTTT

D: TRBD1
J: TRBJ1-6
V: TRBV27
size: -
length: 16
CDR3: CASSLSVGQGGSPLHF
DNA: TGTGCCAGCAGTTTATCGGTCGGACAGGGGGGTTCACCCCTCCACTTT

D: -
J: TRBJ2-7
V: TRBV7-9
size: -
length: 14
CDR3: CASMLVSPRHEQYF
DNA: TGTGCCAGCATGCTAGTATCCCCACGACACGAGCAGTACTTC

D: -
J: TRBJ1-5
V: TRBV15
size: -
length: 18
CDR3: CATSRDRGGDAVNQPQHF
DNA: TGTGCCACCAGCAGAGATCGAGGGGGAGATGCCGTCAATCAGCCCCAGCATTTT

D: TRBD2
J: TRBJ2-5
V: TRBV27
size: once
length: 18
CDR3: CASSRTGTSGTRGETQYF
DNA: TGTGCCAGCAGTAGAACCGGGACTAGCGGGACCAGAGGGGAGACCCAGTACTTC

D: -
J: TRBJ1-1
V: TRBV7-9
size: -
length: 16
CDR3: CASSSPWSQKGTEAFF
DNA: TGTGCCAGCAGCTCACCATGGTCCCAAAAGGGCACTGAAGCTTTCTTT

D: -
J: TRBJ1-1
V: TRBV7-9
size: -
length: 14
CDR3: CASSLSPINTEAFF
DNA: TGTGCCAGCAGCTTATCCCCGATAAACACTGAAGCTTTCTTT

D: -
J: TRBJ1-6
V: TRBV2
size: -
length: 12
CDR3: CASSRDYSPLHF
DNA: TGTGCCAGCAGTCGGGACTATTCACCCCTCCACTTT

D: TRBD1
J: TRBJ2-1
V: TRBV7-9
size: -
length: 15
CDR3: CASSWIQQGAHEQFF
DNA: TGTGCCAGCAGCTGGATACAACAGGGGGCCCATGAGCAGTTCTTC

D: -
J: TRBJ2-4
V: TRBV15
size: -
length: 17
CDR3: CATSRDWSGRTKNIQYF
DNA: TGTGCCACCAGCAGAGATTGGTCGGGGCGAACCAAAAACATTCAGTACTTC

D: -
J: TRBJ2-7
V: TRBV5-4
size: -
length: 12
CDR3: CASSSYPYEQYF
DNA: TGTGCCAGCAGCTCCTACCCCTACGAGCAGTACTTC